This T cell receptor (beta chain) was recovered during a study of blood T cells in healthy people across ages. The CDR3 length is 12 residues. Per germline, CDR1 ENHRY and CDR2 SYGVKD. V was shortened by 3 bases and J by 6 bases, with 9 bases between the two germline ends. On this clonotype: Its antigen is undetermined.

The sample, around 10 milliliters of peripheral blood, was drawn from each donor. The study's findings and limits: When one million T cells were used, diversity estimates were thought to be underestimates. Naive T cell percentage showed a strong correlation with TCR beta diversity.

Primers used in a second PCR of about 7 to 12 cycles were a sample-barcoded 5' primer and a J-beta primer mix. Via MiXCR, TCRdb re-called the 5' RACE reads, giving one row per CDR3 protein. The sample includes 600,000 to 650,000 distinct CDR3 sequences, 58% of them seen just once. J is TRBJ2-7 and V is TRBV10-3; D ambiguous. The sequence derives from a man aged 55 to 70 in good health. The sequenced material came from blood. The CDR3 coding sequence is TGTGCCATCAGTGACTCCGTGGGCGAGCAGTACTTC. Translated: CAISDSVGEQYF.